Listed below are T cell receptor beta chains from one sample, sequenced in a study of early T cells in non-severe SARS-CoV-2 infection. TCRdb used MiXCR to reprocess the 5' RACE reads, holding one entry per CDR3 protein. This table holds about 48,000 distinct CDR3 sequences, 6.2% found once. The specimen was whole blood, collected at baseline. The receptors were sampled from an adult who was a healthcare worker with PCR-confirmed SARS-CoV-2 infection or an uninfected control (not recorded which). Both conserved end residues are part of each CDR3. The D gene is left open where the match is weak. Clone size is shown for a subset of rows, as once, few, many or a class of expanded clone.

D | J | size | V | DNA | CDR3
TRBD2 | TRBJ2-1 | few | TRBV20-1 | TGCAGTGCTCCTACAGCGGGAGGCAACAATGAGCAGTTCTTC | CSAPTAGGNNEQFF
- | TRBJ1-2 | many | TRBV29-1 | TGCAGCGCACTCATACAGGGAAACTATGGCTACACCTTC | CSALIQGNYGYTF
TRBD1 | TRBJ1-4 | few | TRBV18 | TGCGCCAGCTCCTCGGGACAGTATAATGAAAAACTGTTTTTT | CASSSGQYNEKLFF
- | TRBJ2-3 | - | TRBV5-1 | TGCGCCAGCAGCCCACGTTTAGGCGGGGCAGATACGCAGTATTTT | CASSPRLGGADTQYF
TRBD1 | TRBJ2-6 | many | TRBV10-2 | TGCGCCAGCAGTGAAGAACGACAGGGGGGCGCCAACGTCCTGACTTTC | CASSEERQGGANVLTF
- | TRBJ2-7 | many | TRBV7-8 | TGTGCCAGCCACTGGGGGCAAGAGCAGTACTTC | CASHWGQEQYF
- | TRBJ2-1 | many | TRBV5-1 | TGCGCCAGCAGCTTGGAAAGGGGAACAACCTACAATGAGCAGTTCTTC | CASSLERGTTYNEQFF
TRBD1 | TRBJ2-1 | few | TRBV5-4 | TGTGCCAGCAGCCCAGGACAGGGGGCCAGGATTGAGCAGTTCTTC | CASSPGQGARIEQFF
- | TRBJ2-2 | many | TRBV29-1 | TGCAGCGTTGAGATCCGGGGGGCCACCGGGGAGCTGTTTTTT | CSVEIRGATGELFF
TRBD1 | TRBJ1-2 | many | TRBV29-1 | TGCAGCGGGAGACAGGGGACCAGCTACACCTTC | CSGRQGTSYTF